This T cell receptor beta chain was sequenced for a study of cytomegalovirus exposure and HLA in healthy donors. Study-wide points: The authors enumerated 180 or so TCR beta chains as linked to cytomegalovirus. Because they were indistinguishable, some V segments, including TRBV6-2 and TRBV6-3, were excluded. In a later analysis, a missense DCLRE1C variant was linked to TCR beta V- and J-gene trimming.

PCR used 60 Vbeta primers and 13 Jbeta primers. The table came from immunoSEQ multiplex PCR; TCRdb's copy has only in-frame clones and leaves some out. This sample yields more than 95,000 clones, of which around two thirds are seen a single time; 9.5% belongs to the top ten. Concerning this clone: Antigen: not known.

Germline-derived CDR1 and CDR2 are SGDLS and YYNGEE. The CDR3 has 15 amino acids. V lost 1 base and J 0 bases, leaving 7 bases between the germline ends. Sequencing was carried out using PBMCs. This sequence joins TRBV9 and TRBJ2-2; D possibly corresponds to TRBD2 (6 bases). The sequence derives from a woman in her 40s in good health and CMV-seropositive. CDR3 sequence: CASSVTGANTGELFF. DNA of the CDR3: TGTGCCAGCAGCGTAACGGGAGCGAACACCGGGGAGCTGTTTTTT.